Listed here are 7 T cell receptor beta chains from one sample, sequenced in a study of regulatory T cells in long-lasting Graves disease (dated by TCRdb to the early 2020s). The sample's time point label, decoded: persistent/refractory GD, antithyroid drugs over 5 years with positive TRAb. For both TCR sequencing and RNA sequencing, RNA was extracted from PBMCs in TRIzol. To prepare the library, multiplex PCR was applied. Instrument used: Illumina HiSeq 4000. TCR beta libraries were built with iRepertoire HTBI primers and Arm-PCR amplification of CDR3 regions. The public reads were reanalyzed by TCRdb: fastp trimming at Q25, MiXCR alignment, in-frame beta chains only. Merged by CDR3 protein, the rows form single entries marked with the most common genes and DNA. The sample table contains a few hundred thousand distinct CDR3 sequences; only one count was recorded for roughly 21% of them. The ten biggest clones cover around 7% of the sample.

The sample here was peripheral blood mononuclear cells (PBMCs), taken when the disease was refractory, from a patient treated with antithyroid drugs. The origin of the receptors is a female donor with Graves disease.

The CDR3 region is CSATDPGQGADEQYF. The CDR3 DNA is TGCAGTGCCACAGACCCGGGACAGGGGGCGGACGAGCAGTACTTC. The rearrangement links TRBV20-1 to TRBJ2-7, with 12 positions matching TRBD1. Germline CDR1 and CDR2: DFQATT and SNEGSKA (reference sequence). V lost 6 bases and J lost 5; bases outside the gene matches: 11. The CDR3 runs 15 residues.

This clonotype was counted ten times or more. This chain uses TRBV6-1 with TRBJ2-7; D possibly corresponds to TRBD2 (5 bases). The length of the CDR3 is 13 residues. Trimming took 6 bases from V and 3 from J, leaving 12 bases between them. Germline V gene lookup returns CDR1 MNHNS and CDR2 SASEGT. The CDR3 region is CASRITRDYEQYF. The CDR3 nucleotides are TGTGCCAGCAGGATCACTAGGGACTACGAGCAGTACTTC.

The table lists this clonotype with a count of one. The J gene is TRBJ1-2, the V gene TRBV6-4; 9 bases align to TRBD1. V gave up 6 bases and J gave up 8 bases; unmatched junction bases: 7. Germline loops: CDR1 MRHNA, CDR2 SNTAGT. The CDR3 runs to 13 residues. Here the CDR3 reads CASRAGTGNGYTF. CDR3 in DNA: TGTGCCAGCAGAGCCGGGACAGGGAACGGCTACACCTTC.

The J gene is TRBJ1-6, the V gene TRBV10-3; D is perhaps TRBD1 (6 bases). CDR3 length: 15 residues. The ends were cut back, 4 bases at V and 8 bases at J, with 15 bases in the middle. Germline assignment: CDR1 ENHRY and CDR2 SYGVKD. The CDR3 DNA reads TGTGCCATCAGTGCAACAGGGACTAAGGATTCACCCCTCCACTTT. Translation: CAISATGTKDSPLHF.

The J gene is TRBJ1-6, the V gene TRBV11-1; D is ambiguous. The germline CDR1 and CDR2 sequences are SGHAT and FQDESV (reference sequence). The CDR3 totals 12 residues. Trimming removed 8 bases at V and 7 bases at J, with 9 bases between. The CDR3 is CASGASNSPLHF. In nucleotides, the CDR3 is TGTGCCAGCGGCGCCTCCAATTCACCCCTCCACTTT.

A remark on this clonotype: This likely reflects a read error, since a far larger clone is one base away. The gene calls are TRBV6-2 or TRBV6-3 and TRBJ2-7; 7 bases match TRBD1. Germline V gene lookup returns CDR1 MNHEY and CDR2 SVGEGT. After removal of 5 bases from V and 6 bases from J, the junction contained 7 bases not matched to a gene. This CDR3 has 13 amino acids. Here the CDR3 DNA reads TGTGCCAGCAGTCACAGGGGAAGCTGCGAGCAGTACTTC. This encodes CASSHRGSCEQYF.

The chain uses TRBV3-1 and TRBJ2-7, with D unresolved. The V gene's germline CDR1 is LGHDT and CDR2 YNNKEL (reference sequence). This CDR3 has 13 residues. The V gene lost 0 bases and the J gene lost 1 base, with 4 bases spanning the gap. The CDR3 loop reads CASSQDHSYEQYF. The CDR3 DNA follows: TGTGCCAGCAGCCAAGACCATTCCTACGAGCAGTACTTC.